This TCR beta chain stems from a study of blood T cell repertoires in COVID-19. V gave up 0 bases and J gave up 9 bases; unmatched junction bases: 7. Germline assignment: CDR1 SGHRS and CDR2 YFSETQ. The CDR3 length is 15 residues. Per the original methods: For nucleated cells, counts were estimated from reference gene primer amplification. Generated by immunoSEQ multiplex PCR, the TCRdb table keeps only in-frame clones and is missing some. V and J calls and clone size are copied from that table; D and trimming were computed from the DNA. The table lists approximately 160,000 clones, more than 75% of them singletons.

The chain links TRBV5-1 to TRBJ2-5; TRBD2 matches at 11 bases. Sequencing used peripheral blood. The origin of this receptor is a man between 60 and 75 years old with active or convalescent COVID-19. The CDR3 sequence: CASSLGSGGAVSQYF. CDR3 DNA sequence: TGCGCCAGCAGCTTGGGTAGCGGGGGGGCCGTGTCCCAGTACTTC.